A selection of T cell receptor beta chains follows, all from one sample in a study of blood T cell repertoires in COVID-19. This table comes from immunoSEQ multiplex PCR, and its TCRdb copy is limited to in-frame clones, with some not included. The sample has approximately 400,000 clones; about 89% are singletons. Input material: PBMCs or T cells enriched from blood (not recorded which). These receptor sequences come from a woman aged 40 to 49 who had been exposed to COVID-19. Both conserved end residues are part of each CDR3. The order of the fields is D gene, J gene, clone size, V gene, CDR3 protein, CDR3 DNA. The D gene is left open where the match is weak. Only some rows state a clone size, as once, few, many or a class for expanded clones.

d_call: NA; j_call: TRBJ2-7; clone_size: NA; v_call: TRBV30; cdr3_aa: CAWRPQRVSYEQYF; cdr3_nt: TGTGCCTGGAGGCCCCAGCGGGTCTCCTACGAGCAGTACTTC
d_call: NA; j_call: TRBJ2-2; clone_size: NA; v_call: TRBV5-4; cdr3_aa: CASSLAGRRDGELFF; cdr3_nt: TGTGCCAGCAGCTTGGCCGGGCGGAGGGACGGGGAGCTGTTTTTT
d_call: NA; j_call: TRBJ1-1; clone_size: NA; v_call: TRBV20-1; cdr3_aa: CSASGLSEAFF; cdr3_nt: TGCAGTGCGTCCGGTCTATCTGAAGCTTTCTTT
d_call: TRBD1; j_call: TRBJ1-3; clone_size: NA; v_call: TRBV7-3; cdr3_aa: CASSRQGSGNTIYF; cdr3_nt: TGTGCTAGCAGTCGACAGGGCTCTGGAAACACCATATATTTT
d_call: NA; j_call: TRBJ2-4; clone_size: once; v_call: TRBV6-5; cdr3_aa: CASRLPSNIQYF; cdr3_nt: TGTGCCAGCAGATTACCCAGTAACATTCAGTACTTC
d_call: TRBD1; j_call: TRBJ1-3; clone_size: NA; v_call: TRBV5-8; cdr3_aa: CASSLSRDRGNTIYF; cdr3_nt: TGTGCCAGCAGCTTGTCCCGGGACAGGGGGAACACCATATATTTT
d_call: NA; j_call: TRBJ2-7; clone_size: NA; v_call: TRBV18; cdr3_aa: CASSPKAVGGYPLYEQYF; cdr3_nt: TGTGCCAGCTCACCTAAAGCCGTGGGGGGATATCCTCTCTACGAGCAGTACTTC
d_call: NA; j_call: TRBJ1-3; clone_size: NA; v_call: TRBV5-1; cdr3_aa: CASSLETSSGNTIYF; cdr3_nt: TGCGCCAGCAGCTTGGAAACGAGCTCTGGAAACACCATATATTTT
d_call: NA; j_call: TRBJ1-3; clone_size: NA; v_call: TRBV19; cdr3_aa: CASSIGSRSGNTIYF; cdr3_nt: TGTGCCAGTAGTATAGGGTCGCGCTCTGGAAACACCATATATTTT
d_call: NA; j_call: TRBJ1-1; clone_size: NA; v_call: TRBV11-1; cdr3_aa: CASSLAVEGTEAFF; cdr3_nt: TGTGCCAGCAGCTTAGCGGTCGAGGGCACTGAAGCTTTCTTT
d_call: TRBD2; j_call: TRBJ2-2; clone_size: NA; v_call: TRBV29-1; cdr3_aa: CSAQGTSGSTGIFTGELFF; cdr3_nt: TGCAGCGCTCAGGGGACTAGCGGGAGTACAGGCATTTTCACCGGGGAGCTGTTTTTT
d_call: TRBD2; j_call: TRBJ2-3; clone_size: NA; v_call: TRBV11-2; cdr3_aa: CASSPLAGGQNTQYF; cdr3_nt: TGTGCCAGCAGCCCATTAGCGGGGGGGCAAAATACGCAGTATTTT
d_call: NA; j_call: TRBJ2-6; clone_size: NA; v_call: TRBV24-1; cdr3_aa: CATSEGVAGANVLTF; cdr3_nt: TGTGCCACCAGTGAAGGGGTGGCTGGGGCCAACGTCCTGACTTTC
d_call: NA; j_call: TRBJ1-1; clone_size: NA; v_call: TRBV18; cdr3_aa: CASSPNEWQAQGAFF; cdr3_nt: TGTGCCAGCTCACCAAACGAGTGGCAGGCCCAGGGGGCTTTCTTT
d_call: TRBD1; j_call: TRBJ1-2; clone_size: NA; v_call: TRBV28; cdr3_aa: CASRPTGQGAYGYTF; cdr3_nt: TGTGCCAGCAGACCTACGGGACAGGGTGCCTATGGCTACACCTTC
d_call: NA; j_call: TRBJ1-2; clone_size: NA; v_call: TRBV16; cdr3_aa: CASSHRGGNYGYTF; cdr3_nt: TGTGCCAGCAGCCATCGGGGTGGCAACTATGGCTACACCTTC
d_call: TRBD1; j_call: TRBJ2-1; clone_size: NA; v_call: TRBV20-1; cdr3_aa: CSASDRGYNEQFF; cdr3_nt: TGCAGTGCTAGTGACAGGGGCTACAATGAGCAGTTCTTC
d_call: NA; j_call: TRBJ1-2; clone_size: NA; v_call: TRBV19; cdr3_aa: CASSTPRRYTF; cdr3_nt: TGTGCCAGTAGTACTCCCAGGAGGTACACCTTC
d_call: TRBD2; j_call: TRBJ2-2; clone_size: NA; v_call: TRBV6-4; cdr3_aa: CASGTSGSTRTGELFF; cdr3_nt: TGTGCCAGCGGTACTAGCGGATCTACGCGCACCGGGGAGCTGTTTTTT
d_call: NA; j_call: TRBJ1-2; clone_size: NA; v_call: TRBV7-9; cdr3_aa: CASSPGQTQHYGYTF; cdr3_nt: TGTGCCAGCAGCCCCGGACAGACTCAACACTATGGCTACACCTTC
d_call: NA; j_call: TRBJ1-3; clone_size: NA; v_call: TRBV19; cdr3_aa: CASSISDASSGNTIYF; cdr3_nt: TGTGCCAGTAGTATAAGCGACGCCAGCTCTGGAAACACCATATATTTT
d_call: NA; j_call: TRBJ1-1; clone_size: NA; v_call: TRBV5-5; cdr3_aa: CASNEHPNTEAFF; cdr3_nt: TGTGCCAGCAATGAACATCCGAACACTGAAGCTTTCTTT
d_call: TRBD2; j_call: TRBJ2-2; clone_size: NA; v_call: TRBV5-4; cdr3_aa: CASSFGLTSGNTGELFF; cdr3_nt: TGTGCCAGCAGCTTCGGATTGACTAGCGGAAACACCGGGGAGCTGTTTTTT
d_call: TRBD1; j_call: TRBJ2-2; clone_size: NA; v_call: TRBV10-2; cdr3_aa: CASSSGGNTGELFF; cdr3_nt: TGCGCCAGCAGCTCAGGGGGGAACACCGGGGAGCTGTTTTTT
d_call: TRBD2; j_call: TRBJ2-5; clone_size: NA; v_call: TRBV5-4; cdr3_aa: CASSSSGRADQETQYF; cdr3_nt: TGTGCCAGCAGCTCTAGCGGGAGGGCCGACCAAGAGACCCAGTACTTC
d_call: TRBD1; j_call: TRBJ2-7; clone_size: NA; v_call: TRBV29-1; cdr3_aa: CSVEPTGAEQYF; cdr3_nt: TGCAGCGTTGAACCGACAGGGGCCGAGCAGTACTTC
d_call: TRBD2; j_call: TRBJ2-3; clone_size: once; v_call: TRBV5-4; cdr3_aa: CASSPGTSGSVTDTQYF; cdr3_nt: TGTGCCAGCAGCCCCGGGACTAGCGGGAGCGTCACAGATACGCAGTATTTT
d_call: TRBD1; j_call: TRBJ2-1; clone_size: few; v_call: TRBV18; cdr3_aa: CASSPRTGDNEQFF; cdr3_nt: TGTGCCAGCTCACCACGGACAGGGGACAATGAGCAGTTCTTC
d_call: TRBD2; j_call: TRBJ2-1; clone_size: NA; v_call: TRBV29-1; cdr3_aa: CSVASGSNEQFF; cdr3_nt: TGCAGCGTTGCTAGCGGGAGTAATGAGCAGTTCTTC
d_call: TRBD2; j_call: TRBJ2-3; clone_size: NA; v_call: TRBV9; cdr3_aa: CASSGLAGGVDTQYF; cdr3_nt: TGTGCCAGCAGCGGACTAGCGGGAGGGGTGGATACGCAGTATTTT
d_call: TRBD1; j_call: TRBJ1-1; clone_size: NA; v_call: TRBV2; cdr3_aa: CASRDRTGGGSEAFF; cdr3_nt: TGTGCCAGCAGGGATAGGACAGGAGGGGGGAGTGAAGCTTTCTTT
d_call: NA; j_call: TRBJ1-3; clone_size: NA; v_call: TRBV4-1; cdr3_aa: CASSQDRGGHSGNTIYF; cdr3_nt: TGCGCCAGCAGCCAAGATCGAGGAGGGCACTCTGGAAACACCATATATTTT
d_call: NA; j_call: TRBJ2-3; clone_size: once; v_call: TRBV30; cdr3_aa: CAWSRTTANTDTQYF; cdr3_nt: TGTGCCTGGAGCCGAACGACAGCTAACACAGATACGCAGTATTTT
d_call: NA; j_call: TRBJ1-3; clone_size: NA; v_call: TRBV9; cdr3_aa: CASSVAGAATGNTIYF; cdr3_nt: TGTGCCAGCAGCGTAGCGGGAGCAGCTACTGGAAACACCATATATTTT
d_call: NA; j_call: TRBJ1-2; clone_size: NA; v_call: TRBV27; cdr3_aa: CASSSATGTYGYTF; cdr3_nt: TGTGCCAGCAGTTCCGCCACAGGAACCTATGGCTACACCTTC
d_call: TRBD1; j_call: TRBJ1-2; clone_size: NA; v_call: TRBV5-5; cdr3_aa: CASSLGHTARGGYTF; cdr3_nt: TGTGCCAGCAGCTTGGGACACACAGCCAGGGGGGGCTACACCTTC
d_call: TRBD1; j_call: TRBJ2-1; clone_size: once; v_call: TRBV24-1; cdr3_aa: CATTGQGGNEQFF; cdr3_nt: TGTGCCACTACGGGACAGGGAGGAAATGAGCAGTTCTTC
d_call: TRBD2; j_call: TRBJ2-7; clone_size: few; v_call: TRBV4-2; cdr3_aa: CASSQASGGAVYEQYF; cdr3_nt: TGTGCCAGCAGCCAAGCTAGCGGGGGGGCAGTCTACGAGCAGTACTTC
d_call: NA; j_call: TRBJ1-2; clone_size: NA; v_call: TRBV9; cdr3_aa: CASSVESGYGYTF; cdr3_nt: TGTGCCAGCAGCGTAGAATCGGGTTATGGCTACACCTTC
d_call: NA; j_call: TRBJ2-2; clone_size: NA; v_call: TRBV4-3; cdr3_aa: CASSQDGGERNTGELFF; cdr3_nt: TGCGCCAGCAGCCAAGATGGCGGGGAGAGGAACACCGGGGAGCTGTTTTTT
d_call: TRBD1; j_call: TRBJ1-4; clone_size: NA; v_call: TRBV5-6; cdr3_aa: CASSLEGTGGASGKLFF; cdr3_nt: TGTGCCAGCAGCTTGGAAGGGACAGGGGGCGCATCCGGGAAACTGTTTTTT
d_call: TRBD1; j_call: TRBJ2-5; clone_size: NA; v_call: TRBV25-1; cdr3_aa: CASSEWGTGMETQYF; cdr3_nt: TGTGCCAGCAGTGAATGGGGGACAGGGATGGAGACCCAGTACTTC
d_call: TRBD1; j_call: TRBJ1-5; clone_size: NA; v_call: TRBV5-1; cdr3_aa: CASSLSTGGNQPQHF; cdr3_nt: TGCGCCAGCAGCCTCTCTACAGGGGGCAATCAGCCCCAGCATTTT
d_call: NA; j_call: TRBJ1-6; clone_size: NA; v_call: TRBV2; cdr3_aa: CASRDNRAYGSPLHF; cdr3_nt: TGTGCCAGCAGGGATAACAGGGCTTACGGGTCACCCCTCCACTTT
d_call: NA; j_call: TRBJ1-3; clone_size: NA; v_call: TRBV28; cdr3_aa: CASTFSAGGNTIYF; cdr3_nt: TGTGCCAGCACCTTTTCGGCAGGAGGAAACACCATATATTTT
d_call: TRBD1; j_call: TRBJ1-2; clone_size: NA; v_call: TRBV4-1; cdr3_aa: CASSQGELDRTYGYTF; cdr3_nt: TGCGCCAGCAGCCAAGGGGAATTGGACAGGACTTATGGCTACACCTTC
d_call: TRBD1; j_call: TRBJ1-1; clone_size: NA; v_call: TRBV3-1/TRBV3-2; cdr3_aa: CASSQRTGVGTEAFF; cdr3_nt: TGTGCCAGCAGCCAACGGACAGGGGTAGGCACTGAAGCTTTCTTT
d_call: TRBD1; j_call: TRBJ1-5; clone_size: NA; v_call: TRBV2; cdr3_aa: CASRKQGSSNQPQHF; cdr3_nt: TGTGCCAGCAGAAAACAGGGGTCCAGCAATCAGCCCCAGCATTTT
d_call: TRBD2; j_call: TRBJ2-1; clone_size: NA; v_call: TRBV15; cdr3_aa: CATSWTSGRSNEQFF; cdr3_nt: TGTGCCACCAGCTGGACTAGCGGGAGGTCCAATGAGCAGTTCTTC
d_call: NA; j_call: TRBJ2-7; clone_size: NA; v_call: TRBV15; cdr3_aa: CATSGEREQYF; cdr3_nt: TGTGCCACCAGCGGGGAGAGGGAGCAGTACTTC
d_call: NA; j_call: TRBJ1-1; clone_size: NA; v_call: TRBV7-8; cdr3_aa: CASSLGSNTEAFF; cdr3_nt: TGTGCCAGCAGCTTAGGCAGTAACACTGAAGCTTTCTTT
d_call: TRBD2; j_call: TRBJ2-1; clone_size: once; v_call: TRBV19; cdr3_aa: CASRTSGDNNEQFF; cdr3_nt: TGTGCCAGTCGGACTAGCGGGGATAACAATGAGCAGTTCTTC
d_call: TRBD1; j_call: TRBJ2-3; clone_size: NA; v_call: TRBV7-2; cdr3_aa: CASSPLPMGQAADTQYF; cdr3_nt: TGTGCCAGCAGCCCTCTGCCTATGGGACAGGCTGCAGATACGCAGTATTTT
d_call: NA; j_call: TRBJ1-4; clone_size: NA; v_call: TRBV27; cdr3_aa: CASRLGAASTNEKLFF; cdr3_nt: TGTGCCAGCAGACTGGGGGCGGCCTCAACTAATGAAAAACTGTTTTTT
d_call: NA; j_call: TRBJ1-3; clone_size: NA; v_call: TRBV19; cdr3_aa: CASSTDSSGNTIYF; cdr3_nt: TGTGCCAGTAGTACGGACAGCTCTGGAAACACCATATATTTT
d_call: TRBD1; j_call: TRBJ1-2; clone_size: NA; v_call: TRBV25-1; cdr3_aa: CASSELSTGQGYGYTF; cdr3_nt: TGTGCCAGCAGTGAATTATCTACGGGACAGGGGTATGGCTACACCTTC
d_call: NA; j_call: TRBJ1-2; clone_size: NA; v_call: TRBV29-1; cdr3_aa: CSVETADYGYTF; cdr3_nt: TGCAGCGTGGAGACAGCTGATTATGGCTACACCTTC
d_call: TRBD1; j_call: TRBJ1-6; clone_size: NA; v_call: TRBV30; cdr3_aa: CAWSVDRTGRTQSPLHF; cdr3_nt: TGTGCCTGGAGTGTGGACAGGACAGGCAGGACCCAATCACCCCTCCACTTT